Shown below are 6 T cell receptor beta chains from a single sample sequenced in a study of blood T cell repertoires in COVID-19. Sequencing was performed with immunoSEQ multiplex PCR; in TCRdb, only in-frame clones are kept and a portion is missing. The sample includes 250,000 to 300,000 clones, roughly 85% of them seen just once. The sequencing sample was made of peripheral blood. The source of these receptors is a man aged 60 to 69 who had recovered from COVID-19.

The chain has TRBV4-1 and TRBJ2-7; 7 positions agree with TRBD2. Looked up from germline, CDR1 is MGHRA and CDR2 is YSYEKL. V was pared by 1 base and J by 0 bases, with 3 bases of the junction left unmatched. This CDR3 is 15 amino acids long. CDR3 protein: CASSQVLADSYEQYF. The CDR3 nucleotides read TGCGCCAGCAGCCAAGTCCTAGCGGACTCCTACGAGCAGTACTTC.

The CDR3 DNA sequence: TGTGCCAGCTCACCACCTGACAAAACGGCGACCCAGTACTTC. Its translation: CASSPPDKTATQYF. The chain links TRBV18 to TRBJ2-5, with no clear D. The germline V gene has CDR1 KGHSH and CDR2 LQKENI. The V end was cut by 0 bases, the J end by 7 bases, with 12 bases between. This CDR3 is built from 14 residues.

Regarding this clone: Other DNA sequences of this sample code for an identical CDR3. The V and J genes are TRBV3-1 (or the pseudogene TRBV3-2) and TRBJ1-2; the D is unclear. CDR3 length: 13 residues. V was cut by 3 bases and J by 7 bases, with 12 bases left in between. From germline, CDR1 is LGHDT and CDR2 YNNKEL (reference sequence). This CDR3 reads CASSQAGAGGYTF. The CDR3 coding sequence is TGTGCCAGCAGCCAGGCGGGCGCCGGTGGCTACACCTTC.

The rearrangement joins TRBV29-1 to TRBJ2-2; unclear D gene. Germline values: CDR1 SQVTM, CDR2 ANQGSEA. This CDR3 has 13 residues. The V and J ends lost 4 bases and 4 bases respectively, with 10 bases between them. CDR3 loop: CSVVVHSTGELFF. The CDR3, as DNA: TGCAGCGTTGTAGTCCACAGCACCGGGGAGCTGTTTTTT.

V is TRBV27 and J is TRBJ2-1; TRBD2 agrees at 7 bases. Germline CDR1 and CDR2: MNHEY and SMNVEV (reference sequence). V lost 5 bases, J lost 9 bases, and 16 bases stayed unmatched. This CDR3 is 16 amino acids long. The CDR3 loop reads CASSPLSGLPSSEQFF. CDR3 nucleotide sequence: TGTGCCAGCAGTCCCCTTTCGGGACTACCTTCGAGTGAGCAGTTCTTC.

This clone has a single count. The CDR3 loop is CASSVGPFPNSPLHF. Written as DNA, the CDR3 is TGTGCCAGCAGTGTGGGCCCCTTCCCCAATTCACCCCTCCACTTT. V usage is TRBV27 and J usage is TRBJ1-6; D unclear. This CDR3 is built from 15 residues. Trimming shortened V by 5 bases and J by 7 bases, and 15 bases separated the two germline ends. Germline values: CDR1 MNHEY, CDR2 SMNVEV (reference sequence).